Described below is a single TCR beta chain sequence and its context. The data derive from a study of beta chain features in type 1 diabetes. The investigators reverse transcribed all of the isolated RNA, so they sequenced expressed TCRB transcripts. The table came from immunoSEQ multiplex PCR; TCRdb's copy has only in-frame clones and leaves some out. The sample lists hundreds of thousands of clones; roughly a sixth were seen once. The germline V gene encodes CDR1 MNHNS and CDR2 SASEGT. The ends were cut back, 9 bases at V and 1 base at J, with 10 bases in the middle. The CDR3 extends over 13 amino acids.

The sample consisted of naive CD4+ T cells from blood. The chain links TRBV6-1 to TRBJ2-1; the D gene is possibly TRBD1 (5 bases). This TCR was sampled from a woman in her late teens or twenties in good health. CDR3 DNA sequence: TGTGCCAGTAGAGACAGTTCCTACAATGAGCAGTTCTTC. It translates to CASRDSSYNEQFF.